This T cell receptor beta chain was sequenced in a study of cytotoxic CD8 clonotypes in ibrutinib-treated CLL (dated by TCRdb to the early 2020s). Regarding the study in general: The cohort had 11 relapsed/refractory and 15 treatment-naive patients; 17 to 18 were IGHV unmutated. Responses were partial in around 24 patients and complete in 2; after median about 5.5 years follow-up, around 14 stayed in remission and some twelve progressed. Samples at response were collected after a median of approximately twelve months of treatment, with a range of roughly 6 to 40 months. An average of 255,043 productive templates and some 100,000 productive rearrangements was obtained per sample. Longitudinal samples were available for about 30% of the 86 trial participants. Cryopreserved peripheral blood mononuclear cells were collected before treatment, at response, and at either disease progression or sustained remission. Patients were still on ibrutinib when every remission and progressive disease sample was collected. The paper's findings and limits, for the study overall: Sampling times were not matched between sustained-remission and progressing patients, and lymph node repertoires were not studied. Clonality increased at ibrutinib response, stayed stable in sustained remission, and fell back toward baseline at progression. Public clonotypes were found to be uncommon and were observed to contract or remain stable during treatment; the increase in clonality was shown to reflect expansion of private clonotypes at ibrutinib response. Baseline clonality exceeded that of age-matched healthy donors and correlated strongly with circulating CD8+ T-cell counts.

The goal of deep resolution MiSeq sequencing was a depth between 1 in 1 million and 1 in 200,000 T cells, and coverage averaged 10x per clonotype. The immunoSEQ hsTCRB Kit was used to generate TCR beta libraries. In the source study's methods: The data were analyzed with ImmunoSEQ Analyzer and ImmunoSEQ Data Assistant, and V, D and J gene assignments followed IMGT definitions. Clonality was computed as one minus normalized Shannon entropy of productive rearrangement frequencies, ranging from 0 to 1. Only overrepresented clonotypes making up at least 0.05% of the repertoire of each patient were included in the public clonotype analysis. Some twelve repertoires from age-matched healthy donors, obtained from immuneACCESS, served as clonality controls. Here the immuneACCESS table is served through TCRdb, limited to in-frame sequences with V and J called. Missing clones are a known gap in these copies; in checked studies unresolved V genes cover under half, and the rest lacks a known reason. V and J calls and clone size are those listed in that table; D and trimming were worked out from the DNA. Across this sample there are 150,000 or so clones, with around three quarters seen only once. Of the sample, 9.5% to 15% is held by the ten largest clones.

Details on this clone: No antigen is known for it. Base quality data are lacking; no much larger clone is found one base away.

The cysteine opens and the phenylalanine closes a CDR3 of 16 amino acids. Just CDR3 DNA is preserved here, 48 bases in frame from base 1. The CDR1 and CDR2 encoded by the germline V gene are MNHNS and SASEGT. V is pared back by 2 bases and J by 4 bases, with 17 bases lying between the germline termini. The time point label, read with the paper, signifies: 12 months on ibrutinib. For TCR beta library preparation, about 2 micrograms of genomic DNA was extracted from cryopreserved PBMCs. Longitudinal blood samples from CLL patients on ibrutinib monotherapy were analyzed using high-throughput TCR beta sequencing. Patients were enrolled in a phase 2 open-label single-center ibrutinib monotherapy trial.

Sample: PBMCs, taken after 12 months of ibrutinib treatment. The chain joins TRBV6-1 to TRBJ1-2; a tentative D call is TRBD1 (6 bases match). The clonotype originates from a human donor with chronic lymphocytic leukemia. The CDR3 loop reads CASSEWLGARGYGYTF. The bases are TGTGCCAGCAGTGAATGGTTGGGGGCCCGGGGCTATGGCTACACCTTC.